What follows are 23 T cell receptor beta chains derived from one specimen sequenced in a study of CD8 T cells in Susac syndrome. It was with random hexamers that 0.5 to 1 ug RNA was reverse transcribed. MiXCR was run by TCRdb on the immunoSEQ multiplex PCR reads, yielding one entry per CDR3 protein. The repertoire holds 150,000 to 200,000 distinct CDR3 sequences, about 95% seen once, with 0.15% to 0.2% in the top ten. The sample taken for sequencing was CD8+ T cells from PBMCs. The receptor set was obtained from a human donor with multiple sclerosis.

CDR3 region: CASSPHGGSGANVLTF. The CDR3 region has the DNA TGTGCCAGCAGCCCTCACGGGGGGTCCGGGGCCAACGTCCTGACTTTC. The chain has TRBV28 and TRBJ2-6, with 7 bases identical to TRBD2. The V segment lost 6 bases and the J segment 4 bases; nucleotides outside the gene matches: 9. The CDR3 spans 16 residues. Germline V gives CDR1 MDHEN, CDR2 SYDVKM.

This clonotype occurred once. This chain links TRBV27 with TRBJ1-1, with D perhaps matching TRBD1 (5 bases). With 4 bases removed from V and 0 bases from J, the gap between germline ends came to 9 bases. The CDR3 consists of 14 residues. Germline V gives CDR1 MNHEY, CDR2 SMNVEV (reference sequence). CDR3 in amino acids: CASSWGGVNTEAFF. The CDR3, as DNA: TGTGCCAGCAGTTGGGGCGGTGTGAACACTGAAGCTTTCTTT.

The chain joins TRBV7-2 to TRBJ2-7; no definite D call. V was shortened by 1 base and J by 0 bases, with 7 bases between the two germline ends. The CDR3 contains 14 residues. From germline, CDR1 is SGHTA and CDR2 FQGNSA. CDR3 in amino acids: CASSLDGFSYEQYF. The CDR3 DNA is TGTGCCAGCAGCTTAGACGGGTTCTCCTACGAGCAGTACTTC.

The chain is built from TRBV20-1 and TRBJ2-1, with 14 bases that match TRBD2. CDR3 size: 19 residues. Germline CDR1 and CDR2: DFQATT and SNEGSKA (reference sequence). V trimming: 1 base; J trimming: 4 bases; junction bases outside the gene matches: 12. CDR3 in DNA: TGCAGTGCTAGAGTTAGAATCGGACTAGCGGGGGGTTCATACAATGAGCAGTTCTTC. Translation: CSARVRIGLAGGSYNEQFF.

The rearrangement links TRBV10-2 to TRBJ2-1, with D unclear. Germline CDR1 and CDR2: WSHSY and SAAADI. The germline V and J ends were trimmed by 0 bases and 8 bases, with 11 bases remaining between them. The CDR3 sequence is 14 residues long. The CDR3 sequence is CASSESFQLYEQFF. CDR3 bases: TGCGCCAGCAGTGAGTCGTTTCAGCTTTATGAGCAGTTCTTC.

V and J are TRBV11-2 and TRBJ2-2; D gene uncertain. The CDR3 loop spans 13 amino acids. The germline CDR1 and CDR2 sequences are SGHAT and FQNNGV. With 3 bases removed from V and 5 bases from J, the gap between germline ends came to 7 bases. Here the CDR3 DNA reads TGTGCCAGCAGCTTGGTATTAACCGGGGAGCTGTTTTTT. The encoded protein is CASSLVLTGELFF. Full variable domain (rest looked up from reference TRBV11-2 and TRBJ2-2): EAGVAQSPRYKIIEKRQSVAFWCNPISGHATLYWYQQILGQGPKLLIQFQNNGVVDDSQLPKDRFSAERLKGVDSTLKIQPAKLEDSAVYLCASSLVLTGELFFGEGSRLTVL.

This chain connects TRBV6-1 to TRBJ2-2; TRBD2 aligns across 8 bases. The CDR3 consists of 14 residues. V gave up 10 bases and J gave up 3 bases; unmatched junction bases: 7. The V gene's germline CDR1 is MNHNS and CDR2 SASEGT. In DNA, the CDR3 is TGTGCCACCCAATGGCGGGAGGACACCGGGGAGCTGTTTTTT. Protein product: CATQWREDTGELFF.

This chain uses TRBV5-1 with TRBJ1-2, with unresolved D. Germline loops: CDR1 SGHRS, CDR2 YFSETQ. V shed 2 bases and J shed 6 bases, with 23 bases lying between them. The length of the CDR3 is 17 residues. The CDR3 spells CASSFRDIAPDLNGYTF. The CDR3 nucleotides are TGCGCCAGCAGCTTTCGGGATATCGCGCCTGACCTCAATGGCTACACCTTC.

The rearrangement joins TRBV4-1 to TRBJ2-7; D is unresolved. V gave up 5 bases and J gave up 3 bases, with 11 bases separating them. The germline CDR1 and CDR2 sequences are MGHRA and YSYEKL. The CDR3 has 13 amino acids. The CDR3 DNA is TGCGCCAGCAGCACCGTCGGCCACTACGAGCAGTACTTC. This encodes CASSTVGHYEQYF.

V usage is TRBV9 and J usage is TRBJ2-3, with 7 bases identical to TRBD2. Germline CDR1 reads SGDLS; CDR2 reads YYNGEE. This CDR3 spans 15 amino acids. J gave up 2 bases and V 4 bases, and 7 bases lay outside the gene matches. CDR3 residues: CASSPSGVDTDTQYF. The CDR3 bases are TGTGCCAGCAGCCCAAGCGGGGTTGACACAGATACGCAGTATTTT.

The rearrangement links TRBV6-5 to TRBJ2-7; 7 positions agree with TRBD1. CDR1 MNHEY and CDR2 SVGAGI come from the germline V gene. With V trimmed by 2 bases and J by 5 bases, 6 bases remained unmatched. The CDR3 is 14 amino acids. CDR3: CASSYRQGVDEQYF. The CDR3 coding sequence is TGTGCCAGCAGTTACCGACAGGGCGTAGACGAGCAGTACTTC.

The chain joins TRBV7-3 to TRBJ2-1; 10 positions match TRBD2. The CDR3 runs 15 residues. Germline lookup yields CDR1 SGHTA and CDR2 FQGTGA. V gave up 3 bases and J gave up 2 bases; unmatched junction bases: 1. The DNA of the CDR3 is TGTGCCAGCAGCTTCGGACTAGCGGCCTACAATGAGCAGTTCTTC. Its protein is CASSFGLAAYNEQFF.

CDR3: CASRGTSYEQYF. DNA of the CDR3: TGTGCCAGCAGGGGGACATCCTACGAGCAGTACTTC. This chain joins TRBV2 and TRBJ2-7; D may be TRBD1 (6 bases). In germline, CDR1 is SNHLY, CDR2 FYNNEI. There are 12 residues in the CDR3. The V end was cut by 6 bases, the J end by 1 base, with 7 bases between.

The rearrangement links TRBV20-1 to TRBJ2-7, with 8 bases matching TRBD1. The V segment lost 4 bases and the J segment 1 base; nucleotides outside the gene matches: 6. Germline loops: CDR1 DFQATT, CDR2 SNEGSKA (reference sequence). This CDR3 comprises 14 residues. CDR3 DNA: TGCAGTGCTACAGACAGGGGTTTTTCCTACGAGCAGTACTTC. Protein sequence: CSATDRGFSYEQYF.

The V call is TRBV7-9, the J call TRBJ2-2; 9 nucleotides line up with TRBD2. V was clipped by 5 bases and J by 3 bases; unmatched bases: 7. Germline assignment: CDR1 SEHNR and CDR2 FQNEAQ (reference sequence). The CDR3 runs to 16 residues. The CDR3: CASSPTTSGYTGELFF. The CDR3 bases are TGTGCCAGCAGCCCGACGACTAGCGGCTACACCGGGGAGCTGTTTTTT. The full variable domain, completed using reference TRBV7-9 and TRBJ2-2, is DTGVSQNPRHKITKRGQNVTFRCDPISEHNRLYWYRQTLGQGPEFLTYFQNEAQLEKSRLLSDRFSAERPKGSFSTLEIQRTEQGDSAMYLCASSPTTSGYTGELFFGEGSRLTVL.

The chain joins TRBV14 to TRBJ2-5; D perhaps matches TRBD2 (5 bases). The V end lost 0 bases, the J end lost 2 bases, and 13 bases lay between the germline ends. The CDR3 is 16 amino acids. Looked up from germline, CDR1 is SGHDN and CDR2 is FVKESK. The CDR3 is CASSQEEYPGQETQYF. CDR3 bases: TGTGCCAGCAGCCAAGAGGAGTATCCGGGGCAAGAGACCCAGTACTTC.

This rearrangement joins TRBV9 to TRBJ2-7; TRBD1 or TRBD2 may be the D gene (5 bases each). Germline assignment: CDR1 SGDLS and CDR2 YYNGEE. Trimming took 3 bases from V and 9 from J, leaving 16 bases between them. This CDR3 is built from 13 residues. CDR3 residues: CASSEGTRGVQYF. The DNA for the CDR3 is TGTGCCAGCAGCGAGGGGACCCGAGGAGTGCAGTACTTC.

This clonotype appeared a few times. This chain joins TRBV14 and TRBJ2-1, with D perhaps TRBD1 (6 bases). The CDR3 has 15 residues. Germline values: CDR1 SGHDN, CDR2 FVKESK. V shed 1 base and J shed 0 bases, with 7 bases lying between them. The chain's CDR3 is CASSQGTDSYNEQFF. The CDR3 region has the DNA TGTGCCAGCAGCCAAGGGACAGACTCCTACAATGAGCAGTTCTTC.

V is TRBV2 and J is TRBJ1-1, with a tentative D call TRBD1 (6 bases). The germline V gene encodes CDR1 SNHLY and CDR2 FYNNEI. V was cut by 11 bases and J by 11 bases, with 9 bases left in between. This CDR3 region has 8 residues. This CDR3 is CAGQLAFF. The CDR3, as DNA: TGTGCCGGACAGTTGGCTTTCTTT.

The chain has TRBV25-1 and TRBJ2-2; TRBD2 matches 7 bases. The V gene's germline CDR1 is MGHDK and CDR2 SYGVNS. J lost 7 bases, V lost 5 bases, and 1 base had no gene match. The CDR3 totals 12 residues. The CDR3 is CASSWTSGELFF. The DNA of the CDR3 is TGTGCCAGCAGTTGGACTAGCGGGGAGCTGTTTTTT.

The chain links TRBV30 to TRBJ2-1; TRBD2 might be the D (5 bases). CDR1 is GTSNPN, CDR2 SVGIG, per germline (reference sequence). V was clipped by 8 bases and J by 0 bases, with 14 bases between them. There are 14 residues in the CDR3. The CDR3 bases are TGTGCCCGAACAGCGGATAGCTCCTACAATGAGCAGTTCTTC. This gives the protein CARTADSSYNEQFF.

CDR3 bases: TGTGCCAGCAGCCAACGGACGACAGGGAGGAACACTGAAGCTTTCTTT. Its translation is CASSQRTTGRNTEAFF. The rearrangement uses TRBV3-1 and TRBJ1-1; the match to TRBD1 covers 7 bases. Per germline, CDR1 LGHDT and CDR2 YNNKEL (reference sequence). The CDR3 is 16 residues long. Trimming cost V 2 bases and J 1 base; bases outside gene matches: 7.

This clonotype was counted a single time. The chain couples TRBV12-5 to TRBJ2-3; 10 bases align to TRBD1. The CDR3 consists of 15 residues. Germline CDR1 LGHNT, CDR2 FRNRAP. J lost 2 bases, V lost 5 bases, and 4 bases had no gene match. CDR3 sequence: CASGPDRGNTDTQYF. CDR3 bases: TGTGCTAGTGGTCCGGACAGGGGGAACACAGATACGCAGTATTTT.